These 25 T cell receptor beta chains originate from one sample sequenced in a study of blood T cell repertoires in COVID-19 (dated by TCRdb to 2018 to 2021). Receptor amplification or capture employed the immunoSEQ multiplex PCR assay. TCRdb provides this immuneACCESS table in a form limited to in-frame rearrangements. Some clones are lacking; in checked studies, under half of them reflect an unresolved V gene, and why the rest are absent is not known. The sample table contains 120,000 or so clones; only one count was recorded for 81% of them. About 18% of the sample belongs to the ten largest clones. What was sequenced was peripheral blood. The receptors stem from a man aged 25 to 40 with COVID-19, enrolled during active disease.

CDR3 coding DNA: TGTGCCAGCAGCGTAGATGACAGCCAGCCCCAGCATTTT. This codes for CASSVDDSQPQHF. The chain links TRBV9 to TRBJ1-5, with D possibly matching TRBD1 (5 bases). The germline V gene encodes CDR1 SGDLS and CDR2 YYNGEE. There are 13 residues in the CDR3. Deletions cut 0 bases from V and 7 bases from J, with 8 bases between.

This clone was detected only once. V gene TRBV11-2 combines with J gene TRBJ2-7; TRBD2 aligns across 8 bases. After removal of 1 base from V and 2 bases from J, the junction contained 4 bases not matched to a gene. CDR3 length: 15 amino acids. Per the germline V gene, CDR1 is SGHAT and CDR2 is FQNNGV. DNA for the CDR3: TGTGCCAGCAGCTTAGCATCGGGGGGGACCTACGAGCAGTACTTC. This sequence encodes CASSLASGGTYEQYF.

V is TRBV5-4 and J is TRBJ2-3, with 8 bases matching TRBD2. This CDR3 spans 16 amino acids. Trimming cost V 1 base and J 3 bases; bases outside gene matches: 7. Germline loops: CDR1 SGHNT, CDR2 YYREEE (reference sequence). CDR3 sequence (DNA): TGTGCCAGCAGCTTGTATCGGGGGGGGAGGACAGATACGCAGTATTTT. Translating it yields CASSLYRGGRTDTQYF.

The V and J genes are TRBV5-1 and TRBJ1-2; 7 bases agree with TRBD1. Germline CDR1 is SGHRS and CDR2 is YFSETQ. The CDR3 runs 14 residues. The ends lost 4 bases at V and 4 bases at J; junction bases unmatched: 7. This CDR3 reads CASSEGGGSYGYTF. CDR3 in DNA: TGCGCCAGCAGCGAAGGGGGCGGGTCCTATGGCTACACCTTC.

J is TRBJ2-1 and V is TRBV9; D possibly corresponds to TRBD1 (6 bases). Trimming took 0 bases from V and 4 from J, leaving 8 bases between them. Germline CDR1 SGDLS, CDR2 YYNGEE. The CDR3 consists of 14 residues. This chain's CDR3 is CASSVGRGYNEQFF. CDR3 in DNA: TGTGCCAGCAGCGTAGGAAGGGGGTACAATGAGCAGTTCTTC.

CDR3 nucleotides: TGTGCCAGCAGCGAGACAGGGGGCCATGGCTACACCTTC. Translating it yields CASSETGGHGYTF. The chain is built from TRBV2 and TRBJ1-2, with TRBD1 matching 10 bases. Germline V CDR1 and CDR2: SNHLY, FYNNEI. The CDR3 sequence is 13 residues long. V dropped 6 bases and J dropped 6; count of bases not matched to a gene: 4.

The J gene is TRBJ2-7, the V gene TRBV28; maybe TRBD1 (6 bases). CDR3 length: 19 residues. Between the trimmed V and J ends, which lost 4 bases and 0 bases, there was a span of 25 bases. CDR1 and CDR2 (germline): MDHEN, SYDVKM. The CDR3 spells CASSSPRGRGFWNSYEQYF. The CDR3 DNA is TGTGCCAGCAGTTCCCCCCGGGGCAGGGGATTCTGGAACTCCTACGAGCAGTACTTC.

The V call is TRBV19, the J call TRBJ1-4; D call uncertain. V shed 7 bases and J shed 7 bases, with 16 bases lying between them. From germline, CDR1 is LNHDA and CDR2 SQIVND (reference sequence). The CDR3 is made up of 14 amino acids. CDR3 region: CASTNWGGSEKLFF. Here the CDR3 DNA reads TGTGCCAGTACCAACTGGGGAGGGAGTGAAAAACTGTTTTTT.

This rearrangement joins TRBV6-5 to TRBJ2-7, with a weak D call TRBD1 (6 bases). V lost 0 bases and J lost 3, with 9 bases in between. CDR3 length equals 14 residues. The germline CDR1 and CDR2 sequences are MNHEY and SVGAGI. The CDR3 nucleotides are TGTGCCAGCAGTTACTCGCAGGGGCTCTACGAGCAGTACTTC. The encoded protein is CASSYSQGLYEQYF.

The chain links TRBV19 to TRBJ1-2; weak D call: TRBD1 (6 bases). Looked up from germline, CDR1 is LNHDA and CDR2 is SQIVND (reference sequence). The CDR3 loop spans 16 amino acids. V was clipped by 3 bases and J by 4 bases, with 18 bases between them. The CDR3: CASSIRRTVTFYGYTF. The CDR3 DNA reads TGTGCCAGTAGTATTAGGAGGACAGTAACCTTCTATGGCTACACCTTC.

This chain links TRBV27 with TRBJ2-2, with D unclear. Deletions cut 3 bases from V and 6 bases from J, with 11 bases between. Germline V lookup: CDR1 MNHEY, CDR2 SMNVEV (reference sequence). The CDR3 consists of 14 residues. The DNA of the CDR3 is TGTGCCAGCAGTTTCGACTTCTTCTCCGGGGAGCTGTTTTTT. This sequence encodes CASSFDFFSGELFF.

The J gene is TRBJ2-3, the V gene TRBV24-1; 11 nucleotides align to TRBD2. Germline V gene lookup returns CDR1 KGHDR and CDR2 SFDVKD. This CDR3 region has 18 residues. With V trimmed by 4 bases and J by 2 bases, 10 bases remained unmatched. CDR3 DNA sequence: TGTGCCACCAGTGACTCTCAGCTAGCGGGGGGCTACACAGATACGCAGTATTTT. Translating it yields CATSDSQLAGGYTDTQYF.

The V gene is TRBV18, the J gene TRBJ1-4; 12 nucleotides line up with TRBD1. Germline V gene sequence: CDR1 KGHSH, CDR2 LQKENI. CDR3 length equals 19 residues. V shed 5 bases, J shed 6 bases, and the junction held 16 bases outside the gene matches. The CDR3: CASSNYQDGGQGAYEKLFF. CDR3 bases: TGTGCCAGCTCAAACTACCAGGACGGGGGACAGGGGGCGTATGAAAAACTGTTTTTT.

Only a few counts were recorded for this clone. V is TRBV5-1 and J is TRBJ1-2, with 7 bases aligning to TRBD1. CDR1 and CDR2 from the germline V gene are SGHRS and YFSETQ. The ends lost 5 bases at V and 1 base at J; junction bases unmatched: 11. The CDR3 has 16 residues. The CDR3 region is CASRSPTGPVNYGYTF. The CDR3 coding sequence is TGCGCCAGCAGATCCCCGACAGGGCCCGTTAACTATGGCTACACCTTC.

This sequence joins TRBV28 and TRBJ2-7; D may be TRBD1 (5 bases). Looked up from germline, CDR1 is MDHEN and CDR2 is SYDVKM. V lost 5 bases and J lost 9, with 14 bases in between. The CDR3 has 12 amino acids. DNA of the CDR3: TGTGCCAGCAGTACGAACCGACAGCTGCAGTACTTC. Protein sequence: CASSTNRQLQYF.

CDR3 sequence (DNA): TGTGCCAGCAGTTTAAAAGCCTTCCTAGCAACCGGGGAGCTGTTTTTT. It codes for CASSLKAFLATGELFF. The chain has TRBV6-5 and TRBJ2-2, with D tentatively TRBD2 (5 bases). V lost 4 bases, J lost 5 bases, and 17 bases lay in between. The germline V gene encodes CDR1 MNHEY and CDR2 SVGAGI. The CDR3 consists of 16 residues.

V usage is TRBV12-5 and J usage is TRBJ1-2; TRBD1 is a possible D gene (6 bases). Looked up from germline, CDR1 is LGHNT and CDR2 is FRNRAP. This CDR3 is 13 amino acids long. With 1 base removed from V and 4 bases from J, the gap between germline ends came to 7 bases. CDR3 residues: CASGLGGPYGYTF. CDR3 nucleotides: TGTGCTAGTGGTTTGGGGGGGCCCTATGGCTACACCTTC.

The rearrangement uses TRBV28 and TRBJ2-7; D may be TRBD2 (5 bases). The germline CDR1 and CDR2 sequences are MDHEN and SYDVKM. The CDR3 covers 15 residues. Between the trimmed V and J ends, which lost 3 bases and 3 bases, there was a span of 15 bases. CDR3 loop: CASSLLGHGGYEQYF. The CDR3 nucleotides read TGTGCCAGCAGTTTGTTAGGGCATGGAGGCTACGAGCAGTACTTC.

The chain couples TRBV27 to TRBJ2-7, with 8 bases identical to TRBD2. The CDR3 runs 14 residues. Germline values: CDR1 MNHEY, CDR2 SMNVEV (reference sequence). V shed 5 bases, J shed 7 bases, and the junction held 10 bases outside the gene matches. As DNA, the CDR3 is TGTGCCAGCAGTGGGTCGGGAGGGCTAGGGGAGCAGTACTTC. Encoded protein: CASSGSGGLGEQYF.

The chain has TRBV6-5 and TRBJ1-5; TRBD1 agrees at 8 bases. This CDR3 contains 14 residues. Trimming took 7 bases from V and 4 from J; bases not matched to a gene: 6. The germline CDR1 and CDR2 sequences are MNHEY and SVGAGI. CDR3 in amino acids: CASIGTGLNQPQHF. CDR3 DNA sequence: TGTGCCAGCATCGGGACAGGACTGAATCAGCCCCAGCATTTT.

In its sample, this clone was seen a few times. The V call is TRBV30, the J call TRBJ2-7; 10 bases match TRBD1. In germline, CDR1 is GTSNPN, CDR2 SVGIG (reference sequence). The CDR3 has 16 residues. Trimming at V came to 3 bases and at J to 5 bases, leaving 13 bases not matched to a gene. CDR3 nucleotide sequence: TGTGCCTGGAGCCAGAAAATCCGGGACAGGGGCAACGAGCAGTACTTC. It translates to CAWSQKIRDRGNEQYF.

This clone has a count of ten or more. The gene calls are TRBV2 and TRBJ2-1; D is undetermined. The CDR3 covers 11 residues. V shed 1 base and J shed 9 bases, with 4 bases lying between them. Germline-derived CDR1 and CDR2 are SNHLY and FYNNEI. The CDR3 DNA sequence: TGTGCCAGCAGTGAAGTCCGTGAGCAGTTCTTC. Amino acid sequence: CASSEVREQFF.

The rearrangement joins TRBV2 to TRBJ2-3; 8 bases line up with TRBD2. The J segment lost 4 bases and the V segment lost 2 bases, leaving 8 bases of the junction unmatched. CDR3 length equals 16 residues. Germline CDR1 SNHLY, CDR2 FYNNEI. The chain's CDR3 is CASSEILPGGPDTQYF. For the CDR3, the DNA is TGTGCCAGCAGTGAAATTCTTCCGGGAGGGCCAGATACGCAGTATTTT.

V is TRBV30 and J is TRBJ2-5; the D gene is possibly TRBD1 (5 bases). Germline V lookup: CDR1 GTSNPN, CDR2 SVGIG (reference sequence). CDR3 length: 15 amino acids. Trimming took 1 base from V and 0 from J, leaving 12 bases between them. In DNA form, the CDR3 reads TGTGCCTGGAGTGGGCCCAGGGAACACCAAGAGACCCAGTACTTC. Translating gives CAWSGPREHQETQYF.

The gene calls are TRBV6-2 or TRBV6-3 and TRBJ2-1, with D maybe TRBD1 (5 bases). CDR1 is MNHEY and CDR2 is SVGEGT in the germline V gene. Trimming stripped 6 bases from V and 0 bases from J, with 15 bases between. The CDR3 consists of 16 residues. The CDR3 nucleotides read TGTGCCAGCAGCCCCGCCAGGGCGAGCTCCTACAATGAGCAGTTCTTC. Translated, it gives CASSPARASSYNEQFF.